The 5 T cell receptor beta chains reported below all come from one sample, sequenced in a study of control samples from healthy donors and cancer patients. Only in-frame clones appear in the TCRdb table, and some are missing; sequencing was by immunoSEQ multiplex PCR. The table records around 85,000 clones, roughly 89% of them present only once. The sample was blood. Source of these receptors: a woman in her fifties or sixties in good health.

This chain uses TRBV19 with TRBJ2-5; 7 bases agree with TRBD2. V was clipped by 5 bases and J by 5 bases; unmatched bases: 11. The CDR3 loop spans 15 amino acids. CDR1 and CDR2 (germline): LNHDA, SQIVND (reference sequence). The CDR3 nucleotides are TGTGCCAGTAGTCCCTTATCGGGGCGGGGGGAGACCCAGTACTTC. Its translation: CASSPLSGRGETQYF.

The chain combines TRBV5-1 with TRBJ1-2; 8 bases match TRBD1. The V gene's germline CDR1 is SGHRS and CDR2 YFSETQ. The CDR3 loop spans 13 amino acids. The V and J ends lost 2 bases and 7 bases, in that order; junction bases with no gene match: 4. CDR3 sequence (DNA): TGCGCCAGCAGCTTCGGACAGGGCGGTGGCTACACCTTC. Encoded protein: CASSFGQGGGYTF. The variable domain in full, with the rest retrieved from reference TRBV5-1 and TRBJ1-2, is KAGVTQTPRYLIKTRGQQVTLSCSPISGHRSVSWYQQTPGQGLQFLFEYFSETQRNKGNFPGRFSGRQFSNSRSEMNVSTLELGDSALYLCASSFGQGGGYTFGSGTRLTVV.

The chain uses TRBV6-5 and TRBJ1-2; 7 positions agree with TRBD1. After removal of 6 bases from V and 8 bases from J, the junction contained 12 bases not matched to a gene. Germline lookup yields CDR1 MNHEY and CDR2 SVGAGI. The length of the CDR3 is 14 residues. DNA of the CDR3: TGTGCCAGCAGAACCAACCAGGGGGGCGAGGGCTACACCTTC. It encodes CASRTNQGGEGYTF.

This chain joins TRBV18 and TRBJ2-6, with no clear D. The CDR3 consists of 14 residues. CDR1 is KGHSH and CDR2 is LQKENI in the germline V gene. The V and J ends lost 8 bases and 2 bases respectively, with 10 bases between them. CDR3 nucleotide sequence: TGTGCCAGCGGGCCAACAGCTGGGGCCAACGTCCTGACTTTC. The encoded protein is CASGPTAGANVLTF. The full variable domain, rest sourced from reference TRBV18 and TRBJ2-6, is NAGVMQNPRHLVRRRGQEARLRCSPMKGHSHVYWYRQLPEEGLKFMVYLQKENIIDESGMPKERFSAEFPKEGPSILRIQQVVRGDSAAYFCASGPTAGANVLTFGAGSRLTVL.

This chain connects TRBV11-2 to TRBJ1-3; tentatively, D is TRBD1 (6 bases). V was trimmed by 5 bases and J by 4 bases, leaving 18 bases between them. The CDR3 sequence is 16 residues long. Germline values: CDR1 SGHAT, CDR2 FQNNGV. Here the CDR3 reads CASSPLQGPGGNTIYF. In DNA form, the CDR3 reads TGTGCCAGCAGCCCTTTACAGGGTCCTGGGGGAAACACCATATATTTT. Full variable domain (missing parts from reference TRBV11-2 and TRBJ1-3): EAGVAQSPRYKIIEKRQSVAFWCNPISGHATLYWYQQILGQGPKLLIQFQNNGVVDDSQLPKDRFSAERLKGVDSTLKIQPAKLEDSAVYLCASSPLQGPGGNTIYFGEGSWLTVV.